One and the same sample provided the 11 T cell receptor beta chains below, sequenced in a study of blood T cell repertoires in COVID-19. Clones were sequenced by immunoSEQ multiplex PCR, and TCRdb holds only the in-frame ones, with some missing. The sample holds about 220,000 clones, 80% to 85% seen once. Sequencing input: peripheral blood. The receptor source for this set is a woman in her seventies with COVID-19, enrolled during active disease.

A single count supports this clone. This chain uses TRBV6-2 or TRBV6-3 with TRBJ2-1; TRBD1 matches at 9 bases. The CDR3 has 19 residues. The V gene's germline CDR1 is MNHEY and CDR2 SVGEGT. Losses at the gene ends were 2 bases for V and 1 base for J; bases not matched to a gene: 12. The CDR3 here is CASSYGKGQGRVSYNEQFF. The CDR3 DNA is TGTGCCAGCAGTTACGGGAAGGGACAGGGTCGGGTATCCTACAATGAGCAGTTCTTC.

The chain combines TRBV6-6 with TRBJ2-3; 10 bases are a match to TRBD2. With 6 bases clipped from V and 3 bases from J, the junction kept 3 bases outside the gene matches. In germline, CDR1 is MNHNY, CDR2 SVGAGI (reference sequence). CDR3 length: 14 amino acids. The CDR3 DNA is TGTGCCAGCAGGAGCGGGGGGGAGACAGATACGCAGTATTTT. Residues: CASRSGGETDTQYF.

The V gene is TRBV19, the J gene TRBJ2-7; D ambiguous. The V gene lost 10 bases and the J gene lost 4 bases, with 20 bases spanning the gap. From germline, CDR1 is LNHDA and CDR2 SQIVND (reference sequence). This CDR3 spans 14 amino acids. In DNA form, the CDR3 reads TGTGCCAACCAGAAAACACCATATGATTACGAGCAGTACTTC. Its protein is CANQKTPYDYEQYF.

The CDR3 spells CASSQANLRETQYF. The DNA for the CDR3 is TGTGCCAGCAGCCAAGCAAACCTCAGGGAGACCCAGTACTTC. The chain links TRBV3-1 (or the pseudogene TRBV3-2) to TRBJ2-5; D call uncertain. The germline V gene encodes CDR1 LGHDT and CDR2 YNNKEL (reference sequence). The V gene lost 1 base and the J gene lost 5 bases, with 11 bases spanning the gap. This CDR3 spans 14 amino acids.

This clone was seen only a few times. The chain couples TRBV7-9 to TRBJ2-3; tentative D call: TRBD2 (6 bases). Germline loops: CDR1 SEHNR, CDR2 FQNEAQ (reference sequence). V lost 3 bases to trimming and J lost 6 bases, with 16 bases between them. The length of the CDR3 is 15 residues. The CDR3: CASSFWRDLTDTQYF. The CDR3 bases are TGTGCCAGCAGCTTTTGGCGGGATCTAACCGATACGCAGTATTTT.

This chain connects TRBV6-1 to TRBJ2-7; 7 bases map to TRBD1. The length of the CDR3 is 15 residues. From germline, CDR1 is MNHNS and CDR2 SASEGT. Trimming took 3 bases from V and 5 from J; bases not matched to a gene: 10. The CDR3 protein is CASSESRQGSNEQYF. As DNA, the CDR3 is TGTGCCAGCAGTGAGAGTCGACAGGGAAGCAACGAGCAGTACTTC.

The chain links TRBV19 to TRBJ1-1; 8 bases line up with TRBD1. The CDR3 loop spans 13 amino acids. Germline lookup yields CDR1 LNHDA and CDR2 SQIVND (reference sequence). The junction had 4 bases not matched to a gene; V was cut back by 3 bases and J by 7 bases. CDR3 DNA sequence: TGTGCCAGTAGTATTCAGGGGGCGGTTGAAGCTTTCTTT. It specifies CASSIQGAVEAFF.

The V gene is TRBV3-1 (or the pseudogene TRBV3-2), the J gene TRBJ2-1, with D perhaps matching TRBD1 (6 bases). The germline V gene has CDR1 LGHDT and CDR2 YNNKEL (reference sequence). Trimming shortened V by 2 bases and J by 0 bases, and 11 bases separated the two germline ends. The CDR3 is 16 amino acids. The CDR3 sequence: CASSQRDRSSYNEQFF. Written as DNA, the CDR3 is TGTGCCAGCAGCCAACGTGACAGGAGCTCCTACAATGAGCAGTTCTTC.

The rearrangement joins TRBV7-2 to TRBJ1-2; D is unresolved. The CDR3 runs to 17 residues. Deletions cut 1 base from V and 0 bases from J, with 15 bases between. CDR1 and CDR2 from the germline V gene are SGHTA and FQGNSA. This CDR3 reads CASSLDSRSGANYGYTF. The CDR3 coding sequence is TGTGCCAGCAGCTTAGATAGTAGGTCCGGGGCTAACTATGGCTACACCTTC.

This clone was found once. The chain couples TRBV27 to TRBJ2-1; unclear D gene. Trimming took 6 bases from V and 2 from J, leaving 8 bases between them. The CDR3 consists of 13 residues. Germline CDR1 is MNHEY and CDR2 is SMNVEV (reference sequence). DNA of the CDR3: TGTGCCAGCAGGAGGCCACCCTACAATGAGCAGTTCTTC. This sequence encodes CASRRPPYNEQFF.

The rearrangement joins TRBV5-6 to TRBJ1-6; D possibly corresponds to TRBD1 (5 bases). Trimming took off 4 bases at V and 16 bases at J, with 18 bases between the two ends. The CDR3 sequence is 13 residues long. The germline V gene encodes CDR1 SGHDT and CDR2 YYEEEE. CDR3 region: CASSESGRGPLHF. In nucleotides, the CDR3 is TGTGCCAGCAGCGAATCAGGGAGGGGCCCTCTCCACTTT.